This T cell receptor beta chain originates from a study of radiotherapy plus CTLA-4 blockade in lung cancer. Looking at the study overall: Overall, around 19% of patients showed an objective response, while about 29% attained disease control.

Focal radiation was given together with CTLA-4 blockade (ipilimumab) to patients with chemo-refractory metastatic non-small-cell lung cancer. Worth noting for this clone: Its antigen is as yet unknown.

Study-level findings and limits: Reported findings show early blood T cell clone dynamics, with interferon-beta, best predicted response. Tumor-origin TCR clones grew in blood after radiotherapy plus ipilimumab.

Measured with immunoSEQ multiplex PCR; TCRdb has only the in-frame clones, and not every one. The sample consists of 55,000 to 80,000 clones, around 80% of them appearing once. The sample in question was peripheral blood, obtained from a patient treated with radiotherapy plus ipilimumab. The receptor was isolated from a human donor with non-small cell lung cancer who had a complete response to radiotherapy plus ipilimumab.

The chain's CDR3 is CATTLRSYNEQFF. The DNA for the CDR3 is TGTGCCACTACTTTGCGTTCCTACAATGAGCAGTTCTTC. V is TRBV15 and J is TRBJ2-1; no definite D call. Trimming stripped 9 bases from V and 1 base from J, with 10 bases between. CDR1 is LNHNV and CDR2 is YYDKDF in the germline V gene (reference sequence). The length of the CDR3 is 13 residues.